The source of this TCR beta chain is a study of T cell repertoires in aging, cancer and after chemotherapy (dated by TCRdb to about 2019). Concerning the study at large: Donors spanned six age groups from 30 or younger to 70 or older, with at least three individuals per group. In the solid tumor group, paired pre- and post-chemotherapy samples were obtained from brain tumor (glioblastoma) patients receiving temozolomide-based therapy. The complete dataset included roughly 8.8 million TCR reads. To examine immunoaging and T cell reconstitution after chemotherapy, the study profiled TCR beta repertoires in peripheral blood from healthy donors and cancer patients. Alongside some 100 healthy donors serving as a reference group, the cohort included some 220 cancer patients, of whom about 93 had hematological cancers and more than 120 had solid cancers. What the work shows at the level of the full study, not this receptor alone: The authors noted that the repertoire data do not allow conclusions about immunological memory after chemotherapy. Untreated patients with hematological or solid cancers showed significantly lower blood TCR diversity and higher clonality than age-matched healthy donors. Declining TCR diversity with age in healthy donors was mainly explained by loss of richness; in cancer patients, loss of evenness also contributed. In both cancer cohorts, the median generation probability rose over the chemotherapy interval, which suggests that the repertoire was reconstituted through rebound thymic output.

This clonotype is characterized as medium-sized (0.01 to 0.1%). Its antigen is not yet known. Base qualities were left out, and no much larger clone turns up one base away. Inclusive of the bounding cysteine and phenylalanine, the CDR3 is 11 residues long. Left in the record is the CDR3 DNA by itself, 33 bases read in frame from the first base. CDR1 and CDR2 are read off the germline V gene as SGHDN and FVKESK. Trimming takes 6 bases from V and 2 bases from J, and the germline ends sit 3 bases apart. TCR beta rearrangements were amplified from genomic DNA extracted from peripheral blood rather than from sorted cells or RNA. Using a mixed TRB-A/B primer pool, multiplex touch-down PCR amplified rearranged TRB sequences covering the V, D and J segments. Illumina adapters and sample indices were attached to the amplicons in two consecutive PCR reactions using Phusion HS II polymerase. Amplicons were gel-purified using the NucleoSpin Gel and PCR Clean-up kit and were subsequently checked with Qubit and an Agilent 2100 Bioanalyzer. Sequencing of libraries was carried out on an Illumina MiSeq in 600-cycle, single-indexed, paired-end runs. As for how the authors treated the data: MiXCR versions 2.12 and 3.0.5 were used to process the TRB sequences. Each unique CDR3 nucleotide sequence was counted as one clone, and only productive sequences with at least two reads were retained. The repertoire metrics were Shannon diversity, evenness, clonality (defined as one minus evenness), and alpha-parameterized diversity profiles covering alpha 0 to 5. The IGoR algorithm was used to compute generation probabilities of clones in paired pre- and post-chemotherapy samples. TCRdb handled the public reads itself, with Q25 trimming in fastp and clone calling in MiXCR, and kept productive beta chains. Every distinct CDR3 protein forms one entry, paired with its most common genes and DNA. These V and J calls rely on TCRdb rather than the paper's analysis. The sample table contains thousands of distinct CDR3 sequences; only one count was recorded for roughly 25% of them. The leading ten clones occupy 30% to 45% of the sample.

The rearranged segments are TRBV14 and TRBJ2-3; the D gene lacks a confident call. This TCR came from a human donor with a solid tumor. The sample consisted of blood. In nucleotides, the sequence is TGTGCCAGCAGTGACACAGATACGCAGTATTTT. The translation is CASSDTDTQYF.